A single T cell receptor (beta chain) is shown here with its context. Its antigen is currently unknown. The study reverse transcribed the entire isolated RNA, so it sequenced expressed TCRB transcripts. Data came from immunoSEQ multiplex PCR; TCRdb stores just in-frame clones and leaves some out. The table shows fewer than 150,000 clones, with around 7% occurring only once. Germline lookup yields CDR1 MGHDK and CDR2 SYGVNS. V gave up 6 bases and J gave up 3 bases; unmatched junction bases: 8. The CDR3 runs 16 residues. This entry comes from a study of beta chain features in type 1 diabetes. Study summary: Age and gender were similar between patients and healthy donors, as were cell yields.

Study-level results: Shorter TCRB CDR3s, moderately but significantly so, marked every one of the four CD4+ subsets in Type 1 diabetes patients.

This receptor was taken from a woman in her 30s in good health. V is TRBV25-1 and J is TRBJ2-3; TRBD2 matches at 11 bases. The sequencing input was central memory CD4+ T cells from blood. This chain's CDR3 is CASSLAGGLGTDTQYF. DNA for the CDR3: TGTGCCAGCAGCTTAGCGGGAGGGCTTGGTACAGATACGCAGTATTTT.